A single sample gave rise to the 14 T cell receptor beta chains below, sequenced in a study of T-cell memory formation after mild COVID-19. TCRdb called the 5' RACE reads again in MiXCR, with one record for every CDR3 protein. Of hundreds of thousands of distinct CDR3 sequences in the sample, approximately 29% were seen once. Input material: PBMCs or a T cell subset sorted from them (not recorded which). Source of these receptors: an adult woman who had mild COVID-19 (a few samples of this study predate the infection). Cell type and time point are not known.

This sequence joins TRBV10-3 and TRBJ2-7; D is possibly TRBD1 (6 bases). Per germline, CDR1 ENHRY and CDR2 SYGVKD. The CDR3 has 19 amino acids. The V gene lost 3 bases and the J gene lost 9 bases, with 33 bases spanning the gap. The DNA for the CDR3 is TGTGCCATCAGTGATGTAAGTGCAAAGATACCCGCGGACAGAACCGCGCAGTACTTC. Residues: CAISDVSAKIPADRTAQYF.

The chain is built from TRBV2 and TRBJ2-1; D is ambiguous. The ends were cut back, 3 bases at V and 4 bases at J, with 10 bases in the middle. Germline-derived CDR1 and CDR2 are SNHLY and FYNNEI. The CDR3 runs 14 residues. The CDR3, as DNA: TGTGCCAGCAGTGATTGGGTTACGTACAATGAGCAGTTCTTC. Its translation is CASSDWVTYNEQFF.

This chain joins TRBV27 and TRBJ2-5; 10 bases match TRBD2. Germline values: CDR1 MNHEY, CDR2 SMNVEV (reference sequence). V gave up 3 bases and J gave up 5 bases; unmatched junction bases: 6. The CDR3 consists of 15 residues. CDR3 in amino acids: CASSFLAGDRETQYF. CDR3 DNA: TGTGCCAGCAGTTTCCTAGCGGGGGATCGGGAGACCCAGTACTTC.

This clonotype was recorded a few times. The V call is TRBV18, the J call TRBJ1-1; unclear D gene. The germline V gene has CDR1 KGHSH and CDR2 LQKENI. This CDR3 is built from 13 residues. The V end was cut by 0 bases, the J end by 3 bases, with 5 bases between. CDR3 nucleotide sequence: TGTGCCAGCTCACCACCGATCGACACTGAAGCTTTCTTT. As protein: CASSPPIDTEAFF. The whole variable domain, remainder taken from reference TRBV18 and TRBJ1-1, is NAGVMQNPRHLVRRRGQEARLRCSPMKGHSHVYWYRQLPEEGLKFMVYLQKENIIDESGMPKERFSAEFPKEGPSILRIQQVVRGDSAAYFCASSPPIDTEAFFGQGTRLTVV.

The V call is TRBV4-1, the J call TRBJ1-2, with a weak D call TRBD1 (6 bases). The CDR3 totals 14 residues. Trimming removed 9 bases from V and 6 bases from J, with 20 bases in between. Germline loops: CDR1 MGHRA, CDR2 YSYEKL. Written as DNA, the CDR3 is TGCGCCAGGGAGACCGGGGGCATCGGCGATGGCTACACCTTC. The encoded protein is CARETGGIGDGYTF.

The CDR3 reads CASSSQSEETQYF. The CDR3 DNA is TGCGCCAGCAGCTCACAGTCCGAAGAGACCCAGTACTTC. V and J are TRBV5-1 and TRBJ2-5; D gene uncertain. V lost 3 bases to trimming and J lost 3 bases, with 9 bases between them. The CDR3 spans 13 residues. CDR1 is SGHRS and CDR2 is YFSETQ in the germline V gene. The variable domain in full, with the rest retrieved from reference TRBV5-1 and TRBJ2-5, is KAGVTQTPRYLIKTRGQQVTLSCSPISGHRSVSWYQQTPGQGLQFLFEYFSETQRNKGNFPGRFSGRQFSNSRSEMNVSTLELGDSALYLCASSSQSEETQYFGPGTRLLVL.

The chain couples TRBV5-1 to TRBJ2-4; D might be TRBD2 (6 bases). The germline V gene has CDR1 SGHRS and CDR2 YFSETQ. This CDR3 comprises 16 residues. Trimming stripped 4 bases from V and 0 bases from J, with 14 bases between. In nucleotides, the CDR3 is TGCGCCAGCAGCCCTGGGACTGCTCTAGCCAAAAACATTCAGTACTTC. Its translation is CASSPGTALAKNIQYF.

This clonotype was found a few times. V gene TRBV7-6 combines with J gene TRBJ2-7; D gene ambiguous. Germline CDR1 and CDR2: SGHVS and FNYEAQ. V was shortened by 0 bases and J by 5 bases, with 5 bases between the two germline ends. The CDR3 is 12 residues long. The CDR3 here is CASSLALNEQYF. The CDR3 DNA reads as TGTGCCAGCAGCTTAGCGCTGAACGAGCAGTACTTC.

The chain employs TRBV3-1 and TRBJ1-1; D uncertain. The germline CDR1 and CDR2 sequences are LGHDT and YNNKEL (reference sequence). V lost 1 base, J lost 6 bases, and 6 bases lay in between. This CDR3 has 12 residues. CDR3 loop: CASSQGRSEAFF. The CDR3 region has the DNA TGTGCCAGCAGCCAAGGACGATCTGAAGCTTTCTTT. The full variable domain, completed using reference TRBV3-1 and TRBJ1-1, is DTAVSQTPKYLVTQMGNDKSIKCEQNLGHDTMYWYKQDSKKFLKIMFSYNNKELIINETVPNRFSPKSPDKAHLNLHINSLELGDSAVYFCASSQGRSEAFFGQGTRLTVV.

The chain links TRBV12-3 or TRBV12-4 to TRBJ2-1, with unresolved D. This CDR3 is built from 12 residues. V dropped 4 bases and J dropped 6 bases, with 7 bases sitting between them. CDR3 sequence: CASSSQSNEQFF. The CDR3 nucleotides read TGTGCCAGCAGTTCCCAGAGCAATGAGCAGTTCTTC.

The V and J genes are TRBV30 and TRBJ1-4; possibly TRBD1 for D (6 bases). This CDR3 contains 13 residues. The germline gives CDR1 GTSNPN, CDR2 SVGIG (reference sequence). V lost 3 bases to trimming and J lost 5 bases, with 10 bases between them. The CDR3 sequence: CAWRGTLNEKLFF. CDR3 nucleotide sequence: TGTGCCTGGAGGGGGACACTCAATGAAAAACTGTTTTTT.

V and J are TRBV6-5 and TRBJ2-2, with 7 bases identical to TRBD1. J lost 6 bases, V lost 4 bases, and 14 bases had no gene match. Germline V gives CDR1 MNHEY, CDR2 SVGAGI. The CDR3 is 17 residues long. The CDR3 reads CASSWSWRQGTAGELFF. The CDR3 DNA follows: TGTGCCAGCAGTTGGTCTTGGAGACAGGGTACGGCCGGGGAGCTGTTTTTT.

This sequence joins TRBV27 and TRBJ2-7; 7 positions match TRBD1. J gave up 4 bases and V 5 bases, and 8 bases lay outside the gene matches. Germline assignment: CDR1 MNHEY and CDR2 SMNVEV (reference sequence). The CDR3 has 14 residues. CDR3 sequence: CASSHTGAGYEQYF. The CDR3, as DNA: TGTGCCAGCAGTCATACAGGGGCCGGATACGAGCAGTACTTC.

This clonotype appeared a few times. The chain couples TRBV6-1 to TRBJ2-3; D is possibly TRBD1 or TRBD2 (6 bases each). From germline, CDR1 is MNHNS and CDR2 SASEGT. The CDR3 is 17 amino acids. Trimming removed 3 bases at V and 1 base at J, with 17 bases between. CDR3 bases: TGTGCCAGCAGTGATTCCTTGGGGGGCCAGGGCACAGATACGCAGTATTTT. Translating gives CASSDSLGGQGTDTQYF.